The next 14 T cell receptor beta chains were all read from a single sample in a study of vaccination and CD4 T cells after COVID-19 (dated by TCRdb to between 2020 and 2023). Library creation used PCR. Sequenced using an Illumina iSeq 100. TCRdb reprocessed the public reads (quality trimming at Q25 with fastp, clone calling with MiXCR) and kept in-frame beta chains. When rows share a CDR3 protein, they turn into one entry using the most common DNA and genes. For this sample the table gives around 14,000 distinct CDR3 sequences, of which 65% to 70% were detected only once. Approximately 1% of the sample goes to the ten largest clones. Here the sequenced sample was CD4+ T cells from blood, taken after SARS-CoV-2 vaccination. The receptors were sampled from a human donor who had recovered from COVID-19.

This clonotype has a handful of counts. The V call is TRBV27, the J call TRBJ1-2, with unresolved D. The CDR3 is made up of 13 amino acids. Per the germline V gene, CDR1 is MNHEY and CDR2 is SMNVEV (reference sequence). The V and J ends lost 6 bases and 6 bases respectively, with 14 bases between them. The CDR3 DNA follows: TGTGCCAGCAGCGCCTCCGGCAGCAATGGCTACACCTTC. It specifies CASSASGSNGYTF.

This clonotype was recorded a few times. The genes are TRBV11-1 and TRBJ1-6; no definite D call. The CDR3 extends over 16 amino acids. Germline V gene sequence: CDR1 SGHAT, CDR2 FQDESV (reference sequence). Trimming stripped 2 bases from V and 5 bases from J, with 13 bases between. The CDR3 nucleotides are TGTGCCAGCAGCTTAAGTTTGGCAGAAGATAATTCACCCCTCCACTTT. It yields the protein CASSLSLAEDNSPLHF.

This chain uses TRBV20-1 with TRBJ2-3, with D perhaps matching TRBD2 (6 bases). Trimming cost V 5 bases and J 6 bases, with 12 bases left between them. CDR3 length equals 12 residues. Germline loops: CDR1 DFQATT, CDR2 SNEGSKA (reference sequence). The CDR3 DNA sequence: TGCAGTGCTGGTAGCGGATCGGATACGCAGTATTTT. It codes for CSAGSGSDTQYF.

Only a few counts were recorded for this clonotype. The chain joins TRBV6-1 to TRBJ1-5; no clear D. This CDR3 has 11 amino acids. Trimming left V 8 bases short and J 8 bases short, with 10 bases between. Germline lookup yields CDR1 MNHNS and CDR2 SASEGT. In nucleotides, the CDR3 is TGTGCCAGCGGAGGCCCCAAGCCCCAGCATTTT. Its protein product is CASGGPKPQHF.

V and J are TRBV20-1 and TRBJ2-5; weak D call: TRBD2 (5 bases). The V gene's germline CDR1 is DFQATT and CDR2 SNEGSKA (reference sequence). The CDR3 extends over 14 amino acids. The V gene lost 0 bases and the J gene lost 2 bases, with 10 bases spanning the gap. The DNA for the CDR3 is TGCAGTGCTAGAGATAGCCGGGGACAAGAGACCCAGTACTTC. It codes for CSARDSRGQETQYF.

The chain links TRBV20-1 to TRBJ2-3, with 7 bases aligning to TRBD2. Germline V lookup: CDR1 DFQATT, CDR2 SNEGSKA (reference sequence). Germline trimming cut 0 bases from V and 1 base from J; bases unmatched to any gene: 7. The CDR3 extends over 16 amino acids. CDR3 in DNA: TGCAGTGCTAGAGATAGGCGGGCGGGGGGCACAGATACGCAGTATTTT. This codes for CSARDRRAGGTDTQYF.

The chain uses TRBV6-1 and TRBJ2-7; perhaps TRBD2 as D (5 bases). V was trimmed by 5 bases and J by 2 bases, leaving 10 bases between them. The CDR3 sequence is 13 residues long. The germline gives CDR1 MNHNS, CDR2 SASEGT. This CDR3 is CASSSGSTYEQYF. The CDR3 DNA follows: TGTGCCAGCAGTAGCGGATCGACCTACGAGCAGTACTTC.

The gene calls are TRBV7-3 and TRBJ2-3, with D uncertain. V was shortened by 3 bases and J by 4 bases, with 11 bases between the two germline ends. CDR3 length: 14 residues. Germline loops: CDR1 SGHTA, CDR2 FQGTGA. The CDR3 loop reads CASSLGLFPDTQYF. CDR3 in DNA: TGTGCCAGCAGCTTGGGTTTATTTCCAGATACGCAGTATTTT.

This chain uses TRBV2 with TRBJ1-1, with D possibly matching TRBD1 (6 bases). Looked up from germline, CDR1 is SNHLY and CDR2 is FYNNEI. There are 15 residues in the CDR3. Trimming stripped 9 bases from V and 0 bases from J, with 17 bases between. CDR3 sequence: CASTDRTQLNTEAFF. CDR3 nucleotides: TGTGCCAGTACGGACAGAACTCAGCTGAACACTGAAGCTTTCTTT.

The chain joins TRBV7-2 to TRBJ2-3, with TRBD2 matching 7 bases. V lost 6 bases, J lost 2 bases, and 14 bases stayed unmatched. The CDR3 sequence is 17 residues long. From germline, CDR1 is SGHTA and CDR2 FQGNSA. CDR3 amino acids: CASSSSGDGRTTDTQYF. The CDR3 DNA reads as TGTGCCAGCAGTTCAAGTGGCGACGGGAGGACCACAGATACGCAGTATTTT. Combining the CDR3 with reference TRBV7-2 and TRBJ2-3 gives the whole variable domain GAGVSQSPSNKVTEKGKDVELRCDPISGHTALYWYRQSLGQGLEFLIYFQGNSAPDKSGLPSDRFSAERTGGSVSTLTIQRTQQEDSAVYLCASSSSGDGRTTDTQYFGPGTRLTVL.

The V call is TRBV7-7, the J call TRBJ1-3, with unresolved D. Per the germline V gene, CDR1 is SSHAT and CDR2 is FNYEAQ (reference sequence). V lost 1 base and J 2 bases, leaving 6 bases between the germline ends. This CDR3 spans 14 amino acids. CDR3 nucleotides: TGTGCCAGCAGCTTAGGGGGAACTGGAAACACCATATATTTT. As protein: CASSLGGTGNTIYF.

V is TRBV7-2 and J is TRBJ1-5, with 7 nucleotides matching TRBD1. With V trimmed by 3 bases and J by 3 bases, 5 bases remained unmatched. The CDR3 spans 15 residues. Germline CDR1 is SGHTA and CDR2 is FQGNSA. The CDR3 nucleotides are TGTGCCAGCAGCTTGACAGGGACAGTCAATCAGCCCCAGCATTTT. It encodes CASSLTGTVNQPQHF.

This chain links TRBV2 with TRBJ2-1, with 12 bases lining up with TRBD2. The V gene's germline CDR1 is SNHLY and CDR2 FYNNEI. The CDR3 totals 15 residues. Trimming removed 3 bases from V and 12 bases from J; junction bases left unmatched: 9. The CDR3 here is CASSDGLGLAGWQFF. The CDR3 DNA is TGTGCCAGCAGTGATGGACTCGGACTAGCGGGATGGCAGTTCTTC.

This chain links TRBV6-1 with TRBJ2-5; no firm D call. V dropped 10 bases and J dropped 2 bases, with 17 bases sitting between them. Germline CDR1 is MNHNS and CDR2 is SASEGT. The CDR3 loop spans 14 amino acids. CDR3 DNA: TGTGCCACCTTGGGTACAGTACAACAAGAGACCCAGTACTTC. It specifies CATLGTVQQETQYF.